These 7 T cell receptor beta chains were sequenced from one sample in a study of blood T cell repertoires in COVID-19. Using immunoSEQ multiplex PCR, the repertoire was profiled, and TCRdb retains in-frame clones only, with some absent. This table holds roughly 31,000 clones, 85% to 90% found once. Sequences were obtained from peripheral blood. Every receptor here comes from a man older than 75 with acute or convalescent COVID-19.

The rearrangement links TRBV5-4 to TRBJ1-6, with a weak D call TRBD1 (6 bases). Germline V gives CDR1 SGHNT, CDR2 YYREEE (reference sequence). V lost 3 bases and J lost 10, with 17 bases in between. The CDR3 totals 15 residues. The CDR3 sequence: CASSWDTQRGSPLHF. The CDR3 DNA follows: TGTGCCAGCAGCTGGGACACGCAGCGGGGATCACCCCTCCACTTT.

The J gene is TRBJ2-2, the V gene TRBV5-1; 8 bases are a match to TRBD1. The CDR3 length is 18 residues. V shed 3 bases and J 5 bases; nucleotides not matched to a gene: 15. Germline V CDR1 and CDR2: SGHRS, YFSETQ. The CDR3 spells CASSYRGGRQGKTGELFF. The CDR3 DNA follows: TGCGCCAGCAGCTATAGGGGCGGTCGACAGGGGAAGACCGGGGAGCTGTTTTTT.

In regard to this clone: No conserved phenylalanine or tryptophan ends this CDR3, so it is likely a read error. Because the CDR3's place on the DNA is in doubt, the DNA is left out and the CDR3 is given as listed by TCRdb. The chain is built from TRBV6-5 and TRBJ1-2. With termini counted, the CDR3 has 14 amino acids. CDR1 is MNHEY and CDR2 is SVGAGI in the germline V gene. The CDR3 is CASSRERTALGFGV.

The genes are TRBV10-3 and TRBJ1-4; D possibly corresponds to TRBD1 (5 bases). The germline V gene encodes CDR1 ENHRY and CDR2 SYGVKD. The V gene lost 10 bases and the J gene lost 3 bases, with 12 bases spanning the gap. The CDR3 totals 13 residues. Here the CDR3 reads CATRDFSNEKLFF. The DNA of the CDR3 is TGTGCCACCCGGGACTTTTCTAATGAAAAACTGTTTTTT.

The chain couples TRBV14 to TRBJ1-2, with D possibly TRBD1 on 6 matching bases. V dropped 0 bases and J dropped 4 bases, with 9 bases sitting between them. The CDR3 has 14 amino acids. Germline V lookup: CDR1 SGHDN, CDR2 FVKESK. CDR3 in amino acids: CASSQESGVYGYTF. The DNA of the CDR3 is TGTGCCAGCAGCCAAGAGTCAGGGGTCTATGGCTACACCTTC. Using reference TRBV14 and TRBJ1-2 for the parts outside the CDR3, the full variable domain is EAGVTQFPSHSVIEKGQTVTLRCDPISGHDNLYWYRRVMGKEIKFLLHFVKESKQDESGMPNNRFLAERTGGTYSTLKVQPAELEDSGVYFCASSQESGVYGYTFGSGTRLTVV.

V is TRBV5-1 and J is TRBJ1-5; no clear D gene. V lost 0 bases and J 5 bases, leaving 6 bases between the germline ends. Per the germline V gene, CDR1 is SGHRS and CDR2 is YFSETQ. The CDR3 consists of 13 residues. The CDR3 nucleotides read TGCGCCAGCAGCTTGGGGAGGGATCAGCCCCAGCATTTT. Protein: CASSLGRDQPQHF.

The chain recombines TRBV4-1 with TRBJ2-1; a weak D match, TRBD2 (6 bases). The CDR3 extends over 15 amino acids. CDR1 MGHRA and CDR2 YSYEKL come from the germline V gene. Between the trimmed V and J ends, which lost 8 bases and 0 bases, there was a span of 14 bases. DNA of the CDR3: TGCGCCAGCTCCACTAGCCCGAGCTCCTACAATGAGCAGTTCTTC. Encoded protein: CASSTSPSSYNEQFF.